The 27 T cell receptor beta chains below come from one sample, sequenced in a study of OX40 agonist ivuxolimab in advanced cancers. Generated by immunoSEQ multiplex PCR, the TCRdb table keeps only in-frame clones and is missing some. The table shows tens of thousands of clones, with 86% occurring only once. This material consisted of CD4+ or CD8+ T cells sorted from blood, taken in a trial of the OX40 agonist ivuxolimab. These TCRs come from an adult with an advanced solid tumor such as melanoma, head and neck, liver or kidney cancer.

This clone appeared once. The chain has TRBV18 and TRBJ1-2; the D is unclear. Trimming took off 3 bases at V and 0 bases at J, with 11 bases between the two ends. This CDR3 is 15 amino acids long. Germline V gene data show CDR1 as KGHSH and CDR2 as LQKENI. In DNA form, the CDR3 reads TGTGCCAGCTCACCTGGTGGCAATACTAACTATGGCTACACCTTC. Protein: CASSPGGNTNYGYTF.

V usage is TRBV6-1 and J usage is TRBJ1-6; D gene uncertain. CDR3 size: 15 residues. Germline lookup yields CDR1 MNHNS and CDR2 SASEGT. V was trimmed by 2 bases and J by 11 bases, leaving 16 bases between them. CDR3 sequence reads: CASSELWGGGPPLHF. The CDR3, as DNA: TGTGCCAGCAGTGAACTGTGGGGTGGTGGGCCACCCCTCCACTTT.

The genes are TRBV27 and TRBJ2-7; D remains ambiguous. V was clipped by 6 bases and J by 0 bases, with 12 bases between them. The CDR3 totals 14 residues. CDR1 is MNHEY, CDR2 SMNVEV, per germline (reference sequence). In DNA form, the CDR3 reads TGTGCCAGCAGACTGGCTCAAACCTCCTACGAGCAGTACTTC. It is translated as CASRLAQTSYEQYF.

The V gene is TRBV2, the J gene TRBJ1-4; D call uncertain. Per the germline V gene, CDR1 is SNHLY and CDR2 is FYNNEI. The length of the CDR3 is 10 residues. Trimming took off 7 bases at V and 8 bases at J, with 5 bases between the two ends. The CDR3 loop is CASKGEKLFF. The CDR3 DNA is TGTGCCAGCAAAGGGGAAAAACTGTTTTTT. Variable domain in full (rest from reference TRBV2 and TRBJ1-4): EPEVTQTPSHQVTQMGQEVILRCVPISNHLYFYWYRQILGQKVEFLVSFYNNEISEKSEIFDDQFSVERPDGSNFTLKIRSTKLEDSAMYFCASKGEKLFFGSGTQLSVL.

CDR3 nucleotides: TGTGCCAGCCTCCCCGACGGGACGTTTTCCTACGAGCAGTACTTC. Translating it yields CASLPDGTFSYEQYF. The gene calls are TRBV6-1 and TRBJ2-7; D possibly matches TRBD1 or TRBD2 (5 bases each). V was trimmed by 8 bases and J by 1 base, leaving 18 bases between them. Germline lookup yields CDR1 MNHNS and CDR2 SASEGT. CDR3 length: 15 residues.

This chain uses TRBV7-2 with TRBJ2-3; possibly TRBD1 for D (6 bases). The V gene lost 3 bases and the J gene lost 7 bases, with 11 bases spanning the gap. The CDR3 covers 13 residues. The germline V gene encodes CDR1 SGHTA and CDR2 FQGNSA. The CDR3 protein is CASSFGQGNTQYF. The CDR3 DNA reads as TGTGCCAGCAGCTTTGGCCAGGGGAATACGCAGTATTTT.

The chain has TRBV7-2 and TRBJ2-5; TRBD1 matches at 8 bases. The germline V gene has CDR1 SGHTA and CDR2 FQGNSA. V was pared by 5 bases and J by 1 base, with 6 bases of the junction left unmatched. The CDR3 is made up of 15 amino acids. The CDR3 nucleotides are TGTGCCAGCAGCCCTGGACAGGGCGCCCAAGAGACCCAGTACTTC. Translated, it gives CASSPGQGAQETQYF. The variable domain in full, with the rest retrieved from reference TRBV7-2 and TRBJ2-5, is GAGVSQSPSNKVTEKGKDVELRCDPISGHTALYWYRQSLGQGLEFLIYFQGNSAPDKSGLPSDRFSAERTGGSVSTLTIQRTQQEDSAVYLCASSPGQGAQETQYFGPGTRLLVL.

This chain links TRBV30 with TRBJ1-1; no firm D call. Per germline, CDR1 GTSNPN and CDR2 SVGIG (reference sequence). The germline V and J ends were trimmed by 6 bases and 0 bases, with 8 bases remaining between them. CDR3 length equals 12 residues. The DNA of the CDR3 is TGTGCCTGCGCAGGACTGAACACTGAAGCTTTCTTT. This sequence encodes CACAGLNTEAFF.

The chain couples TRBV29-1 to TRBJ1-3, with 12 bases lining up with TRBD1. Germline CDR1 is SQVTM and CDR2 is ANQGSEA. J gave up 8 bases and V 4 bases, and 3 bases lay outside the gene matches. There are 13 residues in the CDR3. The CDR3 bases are TGCAGCGTTGGGGGACAGGGGGCAGACACCATATATTTT. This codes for CSVGGQGADTIYF.

DNA for the CDR3: TGTGCCAGCAGACCATATGCGTCCTCCTACGAGCAGTACTTC. Its translation: CASRPYASSYEQYF. The chain couples TRBV7-2 to TRBJ2-7; no clear D gene. The V gene lost 6 bases and the J gene lost 0 bases, with 12 bases spanning the gap. The CDR3 contains 14 residues. Looked up from germline, CDR1 is SGHTA and CDR2 is FQGNSA. Full variable domain (remainder filled in from reference TRBV7-2 and TRBJ2-7): GAGVSQSPSNKVTEKGKDVELRCDPISGHTALYWYRQSLGQGLEFLIYFQGNSAPDKSGLPSDRFSAERTGGSVSTLTIQRTQQEDSAVYLCASRPYASSYEQYFGPGTRLTVT.

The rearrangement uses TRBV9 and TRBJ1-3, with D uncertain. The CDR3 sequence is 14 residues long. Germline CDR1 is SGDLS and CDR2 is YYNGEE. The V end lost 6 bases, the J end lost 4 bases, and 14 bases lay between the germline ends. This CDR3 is CASMPMTGGNTIYF. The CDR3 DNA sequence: TGTGCCAGCATGCCAATGACGGGAGGAAACACCATATATTTT.

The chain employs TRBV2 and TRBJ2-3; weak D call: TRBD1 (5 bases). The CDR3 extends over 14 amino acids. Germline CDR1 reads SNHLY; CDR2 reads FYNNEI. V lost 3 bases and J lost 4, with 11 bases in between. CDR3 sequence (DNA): TGTGCCAGCAGTGAGGAAGGGGCGGCAGATACGCAGTATTTT. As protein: CASSEEGAADTQYF.

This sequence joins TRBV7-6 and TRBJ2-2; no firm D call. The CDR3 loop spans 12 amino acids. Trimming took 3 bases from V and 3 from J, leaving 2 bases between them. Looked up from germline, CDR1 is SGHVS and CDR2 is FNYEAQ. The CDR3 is CASSLDTGELFF. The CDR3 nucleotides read TGTGCCAGCAGCTTGGACACCGGGGAGCTGTTTTTT.

The CDR3 spells CASSPGGFGNYGYTF. The CDR3 DNA reads TGTGCCAGCAGTCCAGGGGGCTTCGGTAACTATGGCTACACCTTC. The genes are TRBV5-6 and TRBJ1-2; 8 nucleotides agree with TRBD1. The CDR3 covers 15 residues. The germline V gene has CDR1 SGHDT and CDR2 YYEEEE. J lost 1 base, V lost 5 bases, and 7 bases had no gene match.

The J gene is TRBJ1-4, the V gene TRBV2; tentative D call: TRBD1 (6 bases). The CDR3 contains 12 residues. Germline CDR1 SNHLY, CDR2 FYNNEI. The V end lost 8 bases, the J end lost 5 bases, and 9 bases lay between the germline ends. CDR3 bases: TGTGCCAGCGGGGGCAGGAATGAAAAACTGTTTTTT. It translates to CASGGRNEKLFF. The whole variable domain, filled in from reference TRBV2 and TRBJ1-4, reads EPEVTQTPSHQVTQMGQEVILRCVPISNHLYFYWYRQILGQKVEFLVSFYNNEISEKSEIFDDQFSVERPDGSNFTLKIRSTKLEDSAMYFCASGGRNEKLFFGSGTQLSVL.

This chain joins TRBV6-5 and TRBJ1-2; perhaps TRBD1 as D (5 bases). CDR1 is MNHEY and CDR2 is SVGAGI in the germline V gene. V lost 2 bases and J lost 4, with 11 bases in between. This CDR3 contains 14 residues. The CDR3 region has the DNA TGTGCCAGCAGTTACCGCAGGGTGACCTATGGCTACACCTTC. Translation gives CASSYRRVTYGYTF.

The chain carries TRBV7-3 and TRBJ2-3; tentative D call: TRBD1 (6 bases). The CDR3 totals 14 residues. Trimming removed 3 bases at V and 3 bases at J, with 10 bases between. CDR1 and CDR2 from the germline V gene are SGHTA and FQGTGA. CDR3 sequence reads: CASSLGAATDTQYF. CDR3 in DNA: TGTGCCAGCAGCTTGGGGGCGGCAACAGATACGCAGTATTTT.

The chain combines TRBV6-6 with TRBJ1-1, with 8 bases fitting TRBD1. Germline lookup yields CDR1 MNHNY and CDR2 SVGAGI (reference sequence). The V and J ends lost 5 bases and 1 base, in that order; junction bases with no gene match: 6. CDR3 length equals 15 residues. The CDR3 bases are TGTGCCAGCAGTACTACCGGGACAGGGAACACTGAAGCTTTCTTT. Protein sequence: CASSTTGTGNTEAFF.

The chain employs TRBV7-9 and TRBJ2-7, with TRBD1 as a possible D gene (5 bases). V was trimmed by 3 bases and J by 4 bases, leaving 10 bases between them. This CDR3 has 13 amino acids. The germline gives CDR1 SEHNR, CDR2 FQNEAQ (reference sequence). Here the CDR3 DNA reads TGTGCCAGCAGCTTCACAGGAGATTACGAGCAGTACTTC. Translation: CASSFTGDYEQYF.

In DNA, the CDR3 is TGTGCCAGCAGCATACTAGCGGGCGTTTACTACGAGCAGTACTTC. It encodes CASSILAGVYYEQYF. The chain employs TRBV5-5 and TRBJ2-7; 9 bases line up with TRBD2. Per germline, CDR1 SGHKS and CDR2 YYEKEE (reference sequence). The CDR3 consists of 15 residues. The ends lost 4 bases at V and 3 bases at J; junction bases unmatched: 8.

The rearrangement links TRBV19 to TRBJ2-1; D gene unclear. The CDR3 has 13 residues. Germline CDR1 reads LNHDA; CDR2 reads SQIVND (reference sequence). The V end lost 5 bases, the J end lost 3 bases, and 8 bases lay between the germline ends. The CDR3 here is CASSSYNYNEQFF. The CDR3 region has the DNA TGTGCCAGTAGTTCCTACAACTACAATGAGCAGTTCTTC.

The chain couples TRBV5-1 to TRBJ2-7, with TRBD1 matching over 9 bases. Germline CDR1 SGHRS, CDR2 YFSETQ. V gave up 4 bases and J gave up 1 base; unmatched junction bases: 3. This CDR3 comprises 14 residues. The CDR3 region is CASSRGQGSYEQYF. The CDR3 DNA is TGCGCCAGCAGCCGGGGACAGGGTTCCTACGAGCAGTACTTC.

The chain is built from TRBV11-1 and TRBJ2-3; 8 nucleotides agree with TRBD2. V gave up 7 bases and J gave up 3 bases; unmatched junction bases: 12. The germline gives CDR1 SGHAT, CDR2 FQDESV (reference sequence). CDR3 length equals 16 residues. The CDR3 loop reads CASTRGGAPATDTQYF. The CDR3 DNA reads TGTGCCAGCACCCGGGGGGGTGCACCGGCAACAGATACGCAGTATTTT.

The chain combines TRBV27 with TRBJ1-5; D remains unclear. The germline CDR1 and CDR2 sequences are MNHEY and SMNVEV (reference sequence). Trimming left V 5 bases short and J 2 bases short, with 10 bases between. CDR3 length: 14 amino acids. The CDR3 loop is CASSPDGRNQPQHF. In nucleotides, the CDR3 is TGTGCCAGCAGTCCGGACGGCCGCAATCAGCCCCAGCATTTT.

In DNA form, the CDR3 reads TGTGCCAGCAGCCCCAGGAGCGAGGGTGGAAACACCATATATTTT. Residues: CASSPRSEGGNTIYF. The chain combines TRBV7-9 with TRBJ1-3; D uncertain. Trimming removed 5 bases from V and 3 bases from J, with 14 bases in between. In germline, CDR1 is SEHNR, CDR2 FQNEAQ (reference sequence). The CDR3 is 15 residues long.

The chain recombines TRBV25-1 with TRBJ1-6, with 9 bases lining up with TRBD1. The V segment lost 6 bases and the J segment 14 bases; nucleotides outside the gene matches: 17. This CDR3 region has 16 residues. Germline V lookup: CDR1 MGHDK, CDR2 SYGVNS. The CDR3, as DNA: TGTGCCAGCAGCGATAACATAGGACAGGGGAGGTCGACCCTCCACTTT. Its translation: CASSDNIGQGRSTLHF.

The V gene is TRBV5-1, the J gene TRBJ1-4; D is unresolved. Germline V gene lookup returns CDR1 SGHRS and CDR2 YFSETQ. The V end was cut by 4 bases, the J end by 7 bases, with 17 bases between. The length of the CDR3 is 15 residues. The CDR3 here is CASSPSTTRGEKLFF. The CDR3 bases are TGCGCCAGCAGCCCGAGTACGACGCGCGGTGAAAAACTGTTTTTT.